The clone carrying this TCR beta chain turned up a few times. Its target is unknown. Per the authors' pipeline: What underpinned the distant-metastasis classifier for papillary thyroid cancer was the set of CDR3 differences across clinicopathological groups. TCRdb called clones again from the PCR reads with MiXCR. V and J calls and clone size were set by TCRdb, not the authors. The sample lists over 20,000 clones; 12% were seen once. This sample is drawn from a study of metastatic and nonmetastatic thyroid tumors. Study at large: Repertoires of blood and of tissue (tumor or nodule) from malignant and benign thyroid patients were compared. Study results and caveats: In both blood and tumor samples, TCR beta diversity was reported significantly higher for malignant than benign nodules.

None of the patients had undergone any treatment ahead of thyroid surgery. The sample taken for sequencing was blood. The sequence was obtained from a male donor with papillary thyroid cancer or a benign thyroid nodule (not recorded which). Some clones in this sample may be carry-over from other donors' samples.

CDR3 nucleotides: TGTGCCAGCAGTTCTCCCCCCCGGGTTCCTGAGCAGTTCTTC. Translated, it gives CASSSPPRVPEQFF. The chain couples TRBV2 to TRBJ2-1; D not resolved. CDR3 length: 14 amino acids. Trimming cost V 5 bases and J 9 bases, with 17 bases left between them. The germline CDR1 and CDR2 sequences are SNHLY and FYNNEI.